The 23 T cell receptor beta chains reported below all come from one sample, sequenced in a study of blood T cell repertoires in COVID-19. Sequencing used immunoSEQ multiplex PCR; TCRdb keeps in-frame clones, though not all of them. The sample has around 250,000 clones, approximately 90% seen once. The sequenced material came from PBMCs or T cells enriched from blood (not recorded which). These receptors came from a man in his forties who had been exposed to COVID-19.

The chain employs TRBV13 and TRBJ2-1; no clear D gene. CDR1 is PRHDT and CDR2 is FYEKMQ in the germline V gene (reference sequence). The CDR3 is made up of 13 amino acids. With 5 bases removed from V and 6 bases from J, the gap between germline ends came to 11 bases. Here the CDR3 reads CASSAQSGNEQFF. The CDR3 DNA reads TGTGCCAGCAGCGCCCAATCGGGCAATGAGCAGTTCTTC.

This sequence joins TRBV5-6 and TRBJ1-6, with 9 bases that match TRBD1. The CDR3 extends over 15 amino acids. The J segment lost 6 bases and the V segment lost 2 bases, leaving 3 bases of the junction unmatched. Looked up from germline, CDR1 is SGHDT and CDR2 is YYEEEE. The CDR3 loop reads CASSFRTGVNSPLHF. CDR3 nucleotide sequence: TGTGCCAGCAGCTTTCGGACAGGGGTTAATTCACCCCTCCACTTT.

The rearrangement joins TRBV7-8 to TRBJ2-4; D remains ambiguous. The CDR3 is 13 residues long. Germline V gene data show CDR1 as SGHVS and CDR2 as FQNEAQ. Between the trimmed V and J ends, which lost 5 bases and 7 bases, there was a span of 12 bases. CDR3 nucleotide sequence: TGTGCCAGCAGCCTTGACATACTCAACATTCAGTACTTC. This translates into CASSLDILNIQYF.

The gene calls are TRBV4-1 and TRBJ2-7; tentatively, D is TRBD2 (5 bases). V dropped 1 base and J dropped 0 bases, with 10 bases sitting between them. CDR1 and CDR2 (germline): MGHRA, YSYEKL. This CDR3 comprises 15 residues. The CDR3 region has the DNA TGCGCCAGCAGCCAAGGTCTGGGAGCCTCCTACGAGCAGTACTTC. Its translation is CASSQGLGASYEQYF.

V usage is TRBV27 and J usage is TRBJ1-4; D possibly corresponds to TRBD1 (6 bases). The CDR3 has 17 residues. Germline assignment: CDR1 MNHEY and CDR2 SMNVEV (reference sequence). V lost 3 bases, J lost 7 bases, and 21 bases lay in between. CDR3 sequence reads: CASSFLPGGGGGEKLFF. The CDR3 DNA is TGTGCCAGCAGTTTCCTACCGGGGGGAGGGGGTGGTGAAAAACTGTTTTTT. Full variable domain (missing parts from reference TRBV27 and TRBJ1-4): EAQVTQNPRYLITVTGKKLTVTCSQNMNHEYMSWYRQDPGLGLRQIYYSMNVEVTDKGDVPEGYKVSRKEKRNFPLILESPSPNQTSLYFCASSFLPGGGGGEKLFFGSGTQLSVL.

The rearrangement links TRBV19 to TRBJ1-5, with D possibly matching TRBD1 (6 bases). Trimming pared 7 bases from V and 7 bases from J, leaving 20 bases between. CDR1 LNHDA and CDR2 SQIVND come from the germline V gene (reference sequence). The CDR3 spans 15 residues. CDR3 coding DNA: TGTGCCAGTAATCCTACACAGGGTCCTGGGCAGCCCCAGCATTTT. Translating gives CASNPTQGPGQPQHF. Combining the CDR3 with reference TRBV19 and TRBJ1-5 gives the whole variable domain DGGITQSPKYLFRKEGQNVTLSCEQNLNHDAMYWYRQDPGQGLRLIYYSQIVNDFQKGDIAEGYSVSREKKESFPLTVTSAQKNPTAFYLCASNPTQGPGQPQHFGDGTRLSIL.

The V call is TRBV23-1, the J call TRBJ2-1; 9 bases match TRBD2. TRBV23-1 is marked as an open reading frame, function uncertain. After removal of 4 bases from V and 10 bases from J, the junction contained 8 bases not matched to a gene. This CDR3 is 14 amino acids long. The CDR3 here is CASSPGGRAGEQFF. CDR3 DNA sequence: TGCGCCAGCAGTCCCGGCGGGAGGGCGGGGGAGCAGTTCTTC.

The chain carries TRBV2 and TRBJ2-5; maybe TRBD2 (6 bases). V was trimmed by 4 bases and J by 2 bases, leaving 14 bases between them. This CDR3 region has 15 residues. CDR1 is SNHLY, CDR2 FYNNEI, per germline. DNA for the CDR3: TGTGCCAGCAGTGGACCTGGGAGCGGGCAAGAGACCCAGTACTTC. Its translation is CASSGPGSGQETQYF.

The chain uses TRBV27 and TRBJ1-2; TRBD1 matches 12 bases. Unmatched junction bases numbered 15, after V lost 5 bases and J lost 8 bases. From germline, CDR1 is MNHEY and CDR2 SMNVEV (reference sequence). The CDR3 totals 17 residues. CDR3 DNA: TGTGCCAGCAGTCCCTTAAACCCGGGACAGGGGGCGGGGGGCTACACCTTC. It specifies CASSPLNPGQGAGGYTF.

This chain connects TRBV19 to TRBJ2-2, with 7 bases aligning to TRBD2. The germline V gene encodes CDR1 LNHDA and CDR2 SQIVND (reference sequence). This CDR3 comprises 14 residues. Trimming took 5 bases from V and 1 from J; bases not matched to a gene: 1. CDR3 DNA sequence: TGTGCCAGTAGTCCTAGCGGGAACACCGGGGAGCTGTTTTTT. This codes for CASSPSGNTGELFF.

This chain connects TRBV13 to TRBJ1-6; TRBD1 is a possible D gene (5 bases). Between the trimmed V and J ends, which lost 2 bases and 0 bases, there was a span of 8 bases. Germline V gene data show CDR1 as PRHDT and CDR2 as FYEKMQ (reference sequence). The CDR3 loop spans 16 amino acids. DNA of the CDR3: TGTGCCAGCAGCTTATTCCAGGGCTCCTATAATTCACCCCTCCACTTT. It yields the protein CASSLFQGSYNSPLHF.

This rearrangement joins TRBV29-1 to TRBJ1-1, with TRBD1 matching over 9 bases. The CDR3 contains 14 residues. V lost 6 bases, J lost 1 base, and 6 bases stayed unmatched. Germline CDR1 SQVTM, CDR2 ANQGSEA. The CDR3 nucleotides read TGCAGCGTAGGACAGGGGAAGGAGAACACTGAAGCTTTCTTT. Residues: CSVGQGKENTEAFF.

The rearrangement links TRBV4-1 to TRBJ2-2; TRBD2 might be the D (6 bases). V lost 3 bases to trimming and J lost 5 bases, with 10 bases between them. The length of the CDR3 is 14 residues. Germline CDR1 MGHRA, CDR2 YSYEKL. DNA for the CDR3: TGCGCCAGCAGCCAGGGGGAGGCGACCGGGGAGCTGTTTTTT. This encodes CASSQGEATGELFF.

This chain connects TRBV28 to TRBJ1-2; no firm D call. CDR1 is MDHEN, CDR2 SYDVKM, per germline. The CDR3 sequence is 15 residues long. V lost 2 bases and J 3 bases, leaving 13 bases between the germline ends. DNA for the CDR3: TGTGCCAGCAGTTTACGGGGATTTCGGCACTATGGCTACACCTTC. Its protein is CASSLRGFRHYGYTF.

The chain couples TRBV25-1 to TRBJ1-5; 7 bases agree with TRBD1. V shed 6 bases and J 3 bases; nucleotides not matched to a gene: 5. Germline CDR1 and CDR2: MGHDK and SYGVNS. The CDR3 length is 14 residues. CDR3 region: CASRETGSNQPQHF. The DNA for the CDR3 is TGTGCCAGCAGAGAGACAGGGTCCAATCAGCCCCAGCATTTT.

The chain has TRBV3-1 (or the pseudogene TRBV3-2) and TRBJ1-3; D gene uncertain. Germline CDR1 and CDR2: LGHDT and YNNKEL (reference sequence). The CDR3 is 16 residues long. Trimming took off 3 bases at V and 1 base at J, with 13 bases between the two ends. This CDR3 is CASSQEGSLSGNTIYF. CDR3 coding DNA: TGTGCCAGCAGCCAGGAGGGAAGTCTTTCTGGAAACACCATATATTTT.

This clone is a singleton in its sample. The rearrangement joins TRBV6-5 to TRBJ2-7, with a tentative D call TRBD1 (5 bases). V was clipped by 6 bases and J by 4 bases, with 19 bases between them. From germline, CDR1 is MNHEY and CDR2 SVGAGI. The CDR3 sequence is 15 residues long. This CDR3 is CASSPSDNPIYEQYF. In DNA form, the CDR3 reads TGTGCCAGCAGCCCGTCGGACAACCCAATATACGAGCAGTACTTC.

The chain has TRBV10-1 and TRBJ2-3; 8 bases align to TRBD1. Germline CDR1 reads WNHNN; CDR2 reads SYGVQD (reference sequence). CDR3 length: 17 amino acids. Trimming cost V 3 bases and J 4 bases; bases outside gene matches: 12. This CDR3 is CASSERRAGGLSDTQYF. The CDR3 region has the DNA TGCGCCAGCAGTGAACGTAGGGCAGGGGGCTTGTCAGATACGCAGTATTTT.

The CDR3 bases are TGTGCCACCAGTGACCGAACAGGGTACCCCTACAATGAGCAGTTCTTC. This gives the protein CATSDRTGYPYNEQFF. The J gene is TRBJ2-1, the V gene TRBV24-1; possibly TRBD1 for D (6 bases). Germline values: CDR1 KGHDR, CDR2 SFDVKD. This CDR3 is built from 16 residues. The V end was cut by 4 bases, the J end by 2 bases, with 14 bases between.

The rearrangement links TRBV6-5 to TRBJ2-1; D gene unclear. V was trimmed by 0 bases and J by 6 bases, leaving 15 bases between them. The CDR3 spans 16 residues. Germline V gene lookup returns CDR1 MNHEY and CDR2 SVGAGI. The chain's CDR3 is CASSYSLIAGSNEQFF. As DNA, the CDR3 is TGTGCCAGCAGTTACTCGTTGATAGCTGGAAGCAATGAGCAGTTCTTC.

This chain links TRBV5-1 with TRBJ2-7; possibly TRBD1 for D (5 bases). Germline V gene sequence: CDR1 SGHRS, CDR2 YFSETQ. The length of the CDR3 is 14 residues. Trimming pared 4 bases from V and 3 bases from J, leaving 14 bases between. CDR3 protein: CASSRQRQSYEQYF. The DNA for the CDR3 is TGCGCCAGCAGCAGGCAACGACAGAGCTACGAGCAGTACTTC.

The sample holds one count of this clone. V is TRBV29-1 and J is TRBJ2-7; D ambiguous. This CDR3 comprises 11 residues. Per the germline V gene, CDR1 is SQVTM and CDR2 is ANQGSEA. V was clipped by 6 bases and J by 3 bases, with 9 bases between them. The CDR3 nucleotides are TGCAGCGTGGGTACTATCTACGAGCAGTACTTC. This gives the protein CSVGTIYEQYF.

This clone occurred once. The chain carries TRBV6-5 and TRBJ1-3; TRBD1 is a possible D gene (5 bases). Trimming pared 0 bases from V and 4 bases from J, leaving 10 bases between. Germline loops: CDR1 MNHEY, CDR2 SVGAGI. The CDR3 spans 15 residues. CDR3 DNA sequence: TGTGCCAGCAGTTACTCTGCAGGGATAGGAAACACCATATATTTT. Translating gives CASSYSAGIGNTIYF.